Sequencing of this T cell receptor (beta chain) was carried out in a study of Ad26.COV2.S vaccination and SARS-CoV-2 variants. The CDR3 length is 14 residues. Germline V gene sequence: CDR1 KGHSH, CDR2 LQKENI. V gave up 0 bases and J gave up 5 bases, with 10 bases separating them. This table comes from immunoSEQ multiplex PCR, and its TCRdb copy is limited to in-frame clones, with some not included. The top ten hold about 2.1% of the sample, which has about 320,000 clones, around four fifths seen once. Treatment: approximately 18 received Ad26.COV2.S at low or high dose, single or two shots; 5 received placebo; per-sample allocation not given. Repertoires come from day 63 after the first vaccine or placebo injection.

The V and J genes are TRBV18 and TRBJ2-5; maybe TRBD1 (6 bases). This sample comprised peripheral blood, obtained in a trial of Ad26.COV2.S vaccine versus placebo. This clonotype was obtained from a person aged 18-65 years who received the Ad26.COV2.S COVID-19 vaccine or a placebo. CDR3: CASSPPTGGETQYF. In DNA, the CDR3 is TGTGCCAGCTCACCACCGACAGGCGGGGAGACCCAGTACTTC.